A selection of T cell receptor beta chains follows, all from one sample in a study of patients and donors after allogeneic stem cell transplantation. In TCRdb, the RT-PCR reads were re-called with MiXCR into one record per CDR3 protein. Here the sample spans 390,000 or so distinct CDR3 sequences, 16% being singletons. Sequencing used blood, either unsorted or a sorted T cell fraction (not recorded which). The receptor set was obtained from a human donor who was either an allogeneic HSCT recipient or a stem cell or donor lymphocyte infusion donor (not recorded which). It is not recorded whose cells these are; they may come from a transplant donor. Both conserved end residues are part of each CDR3. The D gene is left open where the match is weak. Only some rows state a clone size, as once, few, many or a class for expanded clones.

V,D,size,J,CDR3,DNA
TRBV7-2,TRBD1,few,TRBJ2-7,CASSLSRGPEYEQYF,TGTGCCAGCAGCTTAAGTAGGGGGCCAGAGTACGAGCAGTACTTC
TRBV7-9,TRBD2,-,TRBJ2-7,CASSSRTSGGSYEQYF,TGTGCCAGCAGCTCCCGGACTAGCGGGGGTTCCTACGAGCAGTACTTC
TRBV24-1,-,few,TRBJ2-1,CALGGMDNEQFF,TGTGCCCTGGGGGGAATGGACAATGAGCAGTTCTTC
TRBV7-9,-,few,TRBJ1-2,CASSLDALAGYGYTF,TGTGCCAGCAGCTTAGATGCCTTGGCTGGCTATGGCTACACCTTC
TRBV7-2,TRBD2,few,TRBJ2-3,CASSLQTSGRPLDTQYF,TGTGCCAGCAGCTTGCAAACTAGCGGGAGGCCTTTAGATACGCAGTATTTT
TRBV29-1,TRBD2,many,TRBJ2-2,CSVGGRAANTGELFF,TGCAGCGTTGGAGGGAGGGCCGCGAACACCGGGGAGCTGTTTTTT
TRBV6-4,TRBD1,-,TRBJ2-1,CASSRQGYNEQFF,TGTGCCAGCAGTAGACAGGGCTACAATGAGCAGTTCTTC
TRBV6-1,-,-,TRBJ2-3,CASSEANTVRSPDTQYF,TGTGCCAGCAGTGAAGCTAACACAGTTAGGTCTCCAGATACGCAGTATTTT
TRBV3-1,TRBD2,few,TRBJ2-3,CASSHRRALAGEGVTQYF,TGTGCCAGCAGCCACAGGCGGGCGCTAGCGGGGGAAGGAGTTACGCAGTATTTT
TRBV20-1,-,few,TRBJ2-1,CSARAQGRSSYNEQFF,TGCAGTGCTAGAGCCCAAGGGCGGAGCTCCTACAATGAGCAGTTCTTC
TRBV20-1,-,-,TRBJ2-2,CSARVGGDNTGELFF,TGCAGTGCTAGAGTGGGCGGAGATAACACCGGGGAGCTGTTTTTT
TRBV19,TRBD2,-,TRBJ2-1,CASTKTSGSYNEQFF,TGTGCCAGTACAAAGACTAGCGGGAGTTACAATGAGCAGTTCTTC
TRBV20-1,TRBD2,-,TRBJ2-1,CSATGTSGRSDEQFF,TGCAGTGCTACCGGGACTAGCGGGAGGTCCGATGAGCAGTTCTTC
TRBV2,-,once,TRBJ2-1,CARPRTLGGNEQFF,TGTGCCAGGCCTCGGACCCTGGGGGGCAATGAGCAGTTCTTC
TRBV12-5,TRBD2,many,TRBJ2-4,CASGWSTSGSLGNIQYF,TGTGCTAGTGGTTGGTCGACTAGCGGGAGTTTGGGAAACATTCAGTACTTC
TRBV10-3,-,-,TRBJ1-4,CAISHERGEEKLFF,TGTGCCATCAGCCATGAACGGGGCGAAGAAAAACTGTTTTTT
TRBV2,TRBD2,few,TRBJ2-1,CASTGSGGGNEQFF,TGTGCCAGCACGGGGAGCGGGGGTGGCAATGAGCAGTTCTTC
TRBV20-1,-,many,TRBJ2-1,CSASDQSSYNEQFF,TGCAGTGCCTCAGACCAGAGCTCCTACAATGAGCAGTTCTTC
TRBV5-4,-,-,TRBJ2-6,CASSLRNRPSGANVLTF,TGTGCCAGCAGCTTGAGAAACAGACCGTCTGGGGCCAACGTCCTGACTTTC
TRBV28,TRBD1,few,TRBJ2-2,CASSRVRDRGTGELFF,TGTGCCAGCAGTCGTGTTAGGGACAGGGGAACCGGGGAGCTGTTTTTT
TRBV24-1,-,-,TRBJ2-7,CATTLAEHEQYF,TGTGCCACCACCCTCGCCGAACACGAGCAGTACTTC
TRBV5-1,-,few,TRBJ2-7,CASSPDLGFYEQYF,TGCGCCAGCAGCCCCGATCTGGGTTTCTACGAGCAGTACTTC
TRBV29-1,-,-,TRBJ1-4,CSALTVEANEKLFF,TGCAGCGCTCTGACCGTTGAGGCTAATGAAAAACTGTTTTTT
TRBV20-1,TRBD2,many,TRBJ2-1,CSATSGSSYNEQFF,TGCAGTGCTACTAGCGGGAGCTCCTACAATGAGCAGTTCTTC
TRBV20-1,TRBD2,-,TRBJ2-4,CSARNPFALAGGTNIQYF,TGCAGTGCTAGGAACCCCTTTGCTCTAGCGGGAGGCACAAACATTCAGTACTTC
TRBV25-1,-,-,TRBJ2-1,CASSVQRAQFF,TGTGCCAGCAGTGTTCAGCGAGCGCAGTTCTTC
TRBV5-1,TRBD1,few,TRBJ2-2,CASSWAGTGASVGELFF,TGCGCCAGCAGCTGGGCCGGGACAGGGGCAAGTGTCGGGGAGCTGTTTTTT
TRBV7-8,-,many,TRBJ1-2,CASSTGYGGYTF,TGTGCCAGCAGCACCGGGTATGGTGGCTACACCTTC